These T cell receptor beta chains were read from a single sample in a study of beta chain features in type 1 diabetes. Method: immunoSEQ multiplex PCR; TCRdb's copy keeps in-frame clones and lacks some. The sample shows about 740,000 clones, 13% of them seen only once. Sequencing was carried out using naive CD4+ T cells from blood. All receptors derive from a man aged 18 to 29 with type 1 diabetes. CDR3s include the opening cysteine and the closing phenylalanine or tryptophan. The order of the fields is D gene, clone size, V gene, J gene, CDR3 DNA, CDR3 protein. D genes are given only for firm matches. Clone size is shown for a subset of rows, as once, few, many or a class of expanded clone.

D: -; size: -; V: TRBV5-1; J: TRBJ2-3; DNA: TGCGCCAGCAGCATTAGCACAGATACGCAGTATTTT; CDR3: CASSISTDTQYF
D: -; size: -; V: TRBV5-6; J: TRBJ1-6; DNA: TGTGCCAGCAGCCGGGGGATCTCCTATAATTCACCCCTCCACTTT; CDR3: CASSRGISYNSPLHF
D: -; size: few; V: TRBV27; J: TRBJ1-6; DNA: TGTGCCAGCAGGTCAGGGGCTTTCGGCAATTCACCCCTCCACTTT; CDR3: CASRSGAFGNSPLHF
D: TRBD1; size: few; V: TRBV4-1; J: TRBJ1-6; DNA: TGCGCCAGCAGCCGACTAACCGGGACAGGGGGGATGACTAATTCACCCCTCCACTTT; CDR3: CASSRLTGTGGMTNSPLHF
D: -; size: -; V: TRBV28; J: TRBJ1-5; DNA: TGTGCCAGCAGTTTATTCGGGAGCAATCAGCCCCAGCATTTT; CDR3: CASSLFGSNQPQHF
D: -; size: -; V: TRBV27; J: TRBJ2-5; DNA: TGTGCCAGCAGTTTCATCTCTTCGGGGACCCAGTACTTC; CDR3: CASSFISSGTQYF
D: -; size: few; V: TRBV9; J: TRBJ1-1; DNA: TGTGCCAGCAGCGTAAGGAGTAACACTGAAGCTTTCTTT; CDR3: CASSVRSNTEAFF
D: -; size: few; V: TRBV10-2; J: TRBJ2-7; DNA: TGCGCCAGTGGGGCAGCATCCTACGAGCAGTACTTC; CDR3: CASGAASYEQYF
D: TRBD1; size: -; V: TRBV13; J: TRBJ2-1; DNA: TGTGCCAGCAGCGAATGGACAGGCAGCTCCTACAATGAGCAGTTCTTC; CDR3: CASSEWTGSSYNEQFF
D: -; size: few; V: TRBV30; J: TRBJ1-1; DNA: TGTGCCTGGGGGGGACCCCGTAAGGACGGGGGCTCGGACACTGAAGCTTTCTTT; CDR3: CAWGGPRKDGGSDTEAFF
D: -; size: -; V: TRBV11-3; J: TRBJ1-1; DNA: TGTGCCAGCAGCTTAGTACAAGGGGCTGAAGCTTTCTTT; CDR3: CASSLVQGAEAFF
D: -; size: -; V: TRBV29-1; J: TRBJ1-3; DNA: TGCAGCGTTGGCCGTACGGGGTCCAACACCATATATTTT; CDR3: CSVGRTGSNTIYF
D: -; size: -; V: TRBV6-5; J: TRBJ2-1; DNA: TGTGCCAGCAGTTACGGCGGGACCTCCTACAATGAGCAGTTCTTC; CDR3: CASSYGGTSYNEQFF
D: -; size: -; V: TRBV18; J: TRBJ2-2; DNA: TGTGCCAGCTCACCACAGAGCACCGGGGAGCTGTTTTTT; CDR3: CASSPQSTGELFF
D: -; size: few; V: TRBV20-1; J: TRBJ2-2; DNA: TGCAGTGCTCGAAACACCGGGGAGCTGTTTTTT; CDR3: CSARNTGELFF
D: -; size: few; V: TRBV9; J: TRBJ2-7; DNA: TGTGCCAGCAGCGTAGATGTCTCGCGCGAGCAGTACTTC; CDR3: CASSVDVSREQYF
D: TRBD1; size: few; V: TRBV27; J: TRBJ1-6; DNA: TGTGCCAGCAATCTCGGACAGGGGGCTTCACCCCTCCACTTT; CDR3: CASNLGQGASPLHF
D: -; size: -; V: TRBV6-5; J: TRBJ2-5; DNA: TGTGCCAGCAGTTACCTCCCAACAGGGAACGGACAGACCCAGTACTTC; CDR3: CASSYLPTGNGQTQYF
D: -; size: few; V: TRBV9; J: TRBJ1-6; DNA: TGTGCCAGCAGCACCGGCCCCCAGGGGATTGATTCACCCCTCCACTTT; CDR3: CASSTGPQGIDSPLHF
D: TRBD2; size: few; V: TRBV7-9; J: TRBJ2-5; DNA: TGTGCCAGCAGCTTAAGCTTTCATGGAGCGGGGCTTCAAGAGACCCAGTACTTC; CDR3: CASSLSFHGAGLQETQYF
D: TRBD2; size: few; V: TRBV29-1; J: TRBJ2-7; DNA: TGCAGCGTTGAAGAAAGCGGGAGCTCCTACGAGCAGTACTTC; CDR3: CSVEESGSSYEQYF
D: -; size: few; V: TRBV28; J: TRBJ1-2; DNA: TGTGCCAGCAGCGGTGAGGCCTATGGCTACACCTTC; CDR3: CASSGEAYGYTF
D: -; size: -; V: TRBV30; J: TRBJ2-2; DNA: TGTGCCTGGGAGAGGGGGTCGAACACCGGGGAGCTGTTTTTT; CDR3: CAWERGSNTGELFF
D: TRBD2; size: few; V: TRBV15; J: TRBJ2-1; DNA: TGTGCCACCAGCTCCGGCGGGGGTTACAATGAGCAGTTCTTC; CDR3: CATSSGGGYNEQFF
D: -; size: -; V: TRBV2; J: TRBJ1-6; DNA: TGTGCCAGCAGACAGGCCCGCAAAATAAGCTCCTATAATTCACCCCTCCACTTT; CDR3: CASRQARKISSYNSPLHF
D: TRBD1; size: few; V: TRBV7-2; J: TRBJ1-2; DNA: TGTGCCAGCAGCTTAGGTGGGCTCGACAGGGCCATTGGCTACACCTTC; CDR3: CASSLGGLDRAIGYTF
D: -; size: few; V: TRBV25-1; J: TRBJ1-2; DNA: TGTGCCAGCAGTGAATATGGGGGCTACACCTTC; CDR3: CASSEYGGYTF
D: TRBD2; size: few; V: TRBV11-3; J: TRBJ2-1; DNA: TGTGCCAGCAGCCCCGGGCGGGGGGCGGATGAGCAGTTCTTC; CDR3: CASSPGRGADEQFF
D: TRBD1; size: few; V: TRBV19; J: TRBJ2-3; DNA: TGTGCCAGTAGGAACGGACAGGGCACAGATACGCAGTATTTT; CDR3: CASRNGQGTDTQYF
D: -; size: few; V: TRBV9; J: TRBJ2-7; DNA: TGTGCCAGCAGCGTTTCGGGATACGAGCAGTACTTC; CDR3: CASSVSGYEQYF
D: -; size: -; V: TRBV11-2; J: TRBJ2-5; DNA: TGTGCCAGCAGCTTAGACCCTATCTTAATGGGAAAAGAGACCCAGTACTTC; CDR3: CASSLDPILMGKETQYF
D: -; size: -; V: TRBV5-6; J: TRBJ2-3; DNA: TGTGCCAGCAGCCTGTCCCTGGGCTCGACTCTGGATACGCAGTATTTT; CDR3: CASSLSLGSTLDTQYF
D: TRBD2; size: -; V: TRBV7-9; J: TRBJ2-2; DNA: TGTGCCAGCAGCCCAGGGACTAGCGGCGGCGGGGAGCTGTTTTTT; CDR3: CASSPGTSGGGELFF
D: -; size: -; V: TRBV29-1; J: TRBJ1-1; DNA: TGCAGCGTTGACTCGGGGGTTGAACGAGCTTTCTTT; CDR3: CSVDSGVERAFF
D: TRBD2; size: few; V: TRBV7-6; J: TRBJ2-7; DNA: TGTGCCAGCAGCCCTACTGAGCGGGAGAGCTCCTACGAGCAGTACTTC; CDR3: CASSPTERESSYEQYF
D: -; size: -; V: TRBV15; J: TRBJ1-4; DNA: TGTGCCACCAGGTCGTGGACAGCCCGGGGTAATGAAAAACTGTTTTTT; CDR3: CATRSWTARGNEKLFF
D: -; size: few; V: TRBV4-1; J: TRBJ2-3; DNA: TGCGCCAGCAGCCAAGGCAGGGGAGGGACAGATACGCAGTATTTT; CDR3: CASSQGRGGTDTQYF
D: -; size: few; V: TRBV5-1; J: TRBJ2-5; DNA: TGCGCCAGCACGCAACAAGAGACCCAGTACTTC; CDR3: CASTQQETQYF
D: -; size: few; V: TRBV5-1; J: TRBJ1-5; DNA: TGCGCCAGCAGCTTTCTAGGAGATCAGCCCCAGCATTTT; CDR3: CASSFLGDQPQHF
D: -; size: few; V: TRBV18; J: TRBJ2-7; DNA: TGTGCCAGCTCACCGGACAGTGCCTCCTACGAGCAGTACTTC; CDR3: CASSPDSASYEQYF